This TCR beta chain was sequenced in a study of blood T cell repertoires in COVID-19. Study overall: Resolution of symptoms, clearance, or two negative PCRs was present in recovered Cohort 3 donors. Samples representing acute and convalescent COVID-19 were sourced from the United States, Italy and Spain. From T cells, B-cell-depleted T cells, or PBMCs came the material, which was cDNA or gDNA.

V was clipped by 6 bases and J by 8 bases, with 13 bases between them. The CDR3 loop spans 12 amino acids. Germline CDR1 is MNHEY and CDR2 is SVGEGT. Individuals drawn from some 25 US areas were roughly 18 to 95 years old. Some clones are missing from TCRdb's copy, which holds only in-frame ones; the method was immunoSEQ multiplex PCR. The data show under 150,000 clones, about 87% seen once. The V and J genes are TRBV6-2 or TRBV6-3 and TRBJ1-1; tentative D call: TRBD1 (6 bases). The TCR sequence derives from a man between 50 and 59 years old in a cohort exposed to, infected with or recovered from COVID-19 (not recorded which). Specimen: PBMCs or T cells enriched from blood (not recorded which). The CDR3 spells CASSQQGYEAFF. CDR3 coding DNA: TGTGCCAGCAGCCAACAGGGTTACGAAGCTTTCTTT.